The T cell receptor (beta chain) under discussion was sequenced for a study of T-cell reconstitution after alpha-beta-depleted transplantation in children. Unique molecular identifiers tagged the TCRbeta library. TCRdb re-called the PCR reads with MiXCR, one entry per CDR3 protein. This sample has roughly 350,000 distinct CDR3 sequences, with around 15% found just once. CDR1 LNHDA and CDR2 SQIVND come from the germline V gene (reference sequence). The CDR3 is 15 residues long. The trim removed 1 base at V and 6 bases at J, leaving 5 bases unmatched. The source material was PBMCs, mostly from graft donor cells, sampled 360 days after TCRalphabeta/CD19-depleted stem cell transplant. The sequence was collected from a male patient aged 2 to 10 who had a stem cell transplant for acute lymphoblastic leukemia, so the T cells may come from the graft donor. The chain joins TRBV19 to TRBJ2-2, with 7 bases lining up with TRBD2. The DNA for the CDR3 is TGTGCCAGTAGTATAGCGACCCGGGGGGCCGGGGAGCTGTTTTTT. It translates to CASSIATRGAGELFF. The full variable domain, its missing parts supplied by reference TRBV19 and TRBJ2-2, is DGGITQSPKYLFRKEGQNVTLSCEQNLNHDAMYWYRQDPGQGLRLIYYSQIVNDFQKGDIAEGYSVSREKKESFPLTVTSAQKNPTAFYLCASSIATRGAGELFFGEGSRLTVL.